Presented here are 9 T cell receptor beta chains from one specimen sequenced in a study of CD8 T cells in Susac syndrome. A quantity of about 0.5 to 1 ug RNA underwent reverse transcription using random hexamers. Each CDR3 protein gets one entry after TCRdb re-called the immunoSEQ multiplex PCR reads with MiXCR. Of roughly 130,000 distinct CDR3 sequences listed, roughly 94% are singletons. Sequencing input: CD4+ T cells from PBMCs. These receptors were taken from a human donor with multiple sclerosis.

About this clonotype itself: An end of the junction does not agree with germline; a read error may underlie this. The rearrangement uses TRBV20-1 and TRBJ2-1; a weak D match, TRBD1 (5 bases). Germline assignment: CDR1 DFQATT and CDR2 SNEGSKA (reference sequence). This CDR3 has 8 residues. CDR3 sequence reads: CSAGKGIF. The CDR3 bases are TGCAGTGCGGGTAAGGGGATCTTC.

This clonotype was found once. The chain couples TRBV25-1 to TRBJ1-6; tentatively, D is TRBD1 (6 bases). Germline CDR1 is MGHDK and CDR2 is SYGVNS. The length of the CDR3 is 16 residues. Trimming took 2 bases from V and 9 from J, leaving 17 bases between them. CDR3 in DNA: TGTGCCAGCAGTGAAGCCCCCCAGGGGTCCGTTTCACCCCTCCACTTT. Translation gives CASSEAPQGSVSPLHF. Together with reference TRBV25-1 and TRBJ1-6, the CDR3 gives the full variable domain: EADIYQTPRYLVIGTGKKITLECSQTMGHDKMYWYQQDPGMELHLIHYSYGVNSTEKGDLSSESTVSRIRTEHFPLTLESARPSHTSQYLCASSEAPQGSVSPLHFGNGTRLTVT.

The rearrangement uses TRBV12-3 or TRBV12-4 and TRBJ2-1; D possibly corresponds to TRBD2 (5 bases). The V end was cut by 6 bases, the J end by 3 bases, with 9 bases between. The length of the CDR3 is 13 residues. Here the CDR3 reads CASSLEVYNEQFF. The CDR3 coding sequence is TGTGCCAGCAGCCTGGAGGTCTACAATGAGCAGTTCTTC.

The rearrangement joins TRBV2 to TRBJ2-1; 8 bases align to TRBD2. This CDR3 has 13 amino acids. The V segment lost 8 bases and the J segment 3 bases; nucleotides outside the gene matches: 3. Germline loops: CDR1 SNHLY, CDR2 FYNNEI. The CDR3 region is CASGLAGYNEQFF. The CDR3, as DNA: TGTGCCAGCGGCCTAGCGGGCTACAATGAGCAGTTCTTC.

The V and J genes are TRBV29-1 and TRBJ2-7; D possibly corresponds to TRBD2 (5 bases). The germline CDR1 and CDR2 sequences are SQVTM and ANQGSEA. CDR3 length: 13 residues. Deletions cut 5 bases from V and 5 bases from J, with 16 bases between. CDR3 amino acids: CSVFDWGSDEQYF. CDR3 sequence (DNA): TGCAGCGTTTTCGACTGGGGTAGCGACGAGCAGTACTTC.

The chain carries TRBV3-1 and TRBJ1-5; 8 nucleotides match TRBD1. In germline, CDR1 is LGHDT, CDR2 YNNKEL (reference sequence). There are 18 residues in the CDR3. The ends lost 1 base at V and 3 bases at J; junction bases unmatched: 11. CDR3 DNA sequence: TGTGCCAGCAGCCAAGGTCGGCAGGGGGCCCTTCCCAATCAGCCCCAGCATTTT. Its protein is CASSQGRQGALPNQPQHF.

The V and J genes are TRBV24-1 and TRBJ2-1; D is unresolved. Germline V gene sequence: CDR1 KGHDR, CDR2 SFDVKD. The ends were cut back, 4 bases at V and 7 bases at J, with 13 bases in the middle. This CDR3 comprises 14 residues. The CDR3 coding sequence is TGTGCCACCAGTGACCCCCTAGACCGGAATGAGCAGTTCTTC. Residues: CATSDPLDRNEQFF.

The CDR3 DNA sequence: TGCAGCGTTAGGACAGGGTTGAACACTGAAGCTTTCTTT. Its protein is CSVRTGLNTEAFF. The chain employs TRBV29-1 and TRBJ1-1; 8 bases map to TRBD1. The V gene's germline CDR1 is SQVTM and CDR2 ANQGSEA. This CDR3 has 13 residues. The V segment lost 5 bases and the J segment 0 bases; nucleotides outside the gene matches: 2.

This clonotype appeared a single time. In DNA form, the CDR3 reads TGTGCCAGCAGTGCGATCACAGGGGCGACCCAGTACTTC. Protein: CASSAITGATQYF. The chain joins TRBV25-1 to TRBJ2-5; 7 bases line up with TRBD1. This CDR3 comprises 13 residues. The germline V gene has CDR1 MGHDK and CDR2 SYGVNS. V was clipped by 4 bases and J by 7 bases; unmatched bases: 6.